These 14 T cell receptor beta chains were all obtained from the same sample, sequenced in a study of shared clonotypes between healthy human individuals. Here immunoSEQ multiplex PCR was the method, and the copy in TCRdb shows in-frame clones only, minus some. The sample shows roughly 770,000 clones, around 96% of them seen only once. CD45RO-negative cells were positively selected for CCR7, leaving out terminally differentiated effector memory CD45RA+ cells. The sample taken for sequencing was naive CD8+ T cells sorted from blood. The receptors derive from a man aged 25-40 years in good health.

The chain links TRBV10-3 to TRBJ1-2; TRBD1 matches 9 bases. Germline loops: CDR1 ENHRY, CDR2 SYGVKD. J lost 6 bases, V lost 2 bases, and 4 bases had no gene match. The CDR3 loop spans 14 amino acids. CDR3 nucleotide sequence: TGTGCCATCAGTGAGGGGACAGGGTACGATGGCTACACCTTC. This encodes CAISEGTGYDGYTF.

The J gene is TRBJ2-1, the V gene TRBV2, with TRBD2 matching over 11 bases. CDR1 and CDR2 (germline): SNHLY, FYNNEI. V shed 6 bases and J 2 bases; nucleotides not matched to a gene: 3. The CDR3 extends over 15 amino acids. CDR3 DNA: TGTGCCAGCAGAGGGACTAGCGGCGCCTACAATGAGCAGTTCTTC. Its protein is CASRGTSGAYNEQFF.

Worth noting for this clone: One junction end disagrees with the germline gene, perhaps due to a read error. The chain employs TRBV9 and TRBJ2-3; a possible D gene is TRBD1 (6 bases). The CDR3 extends over 13 amino acids. Per the germline V gene, CDR1 is SGDLS and CDR2 is YYNGEE. The DNA for the CDR3 is TGTGCCACCAGCGCAGGGGTCACAGATACGCAGTATTTT. This translates into CATSAGVTDTQYF.

This chain joins TRBV15 and TRBJ2-2, with D hard to call. Germline CDR1 LNHNV, CDR2 YYDKDF (reference sequence). The CDR3 consists of 14 residues. V lost 8 bases and J lost 1, with 11 bases in between. This CDR3 reads CATGEGRNTGELFF. DNA for the CDR3: TGTGCCACCGGTGAAGGTCGGAACACCGGGGAGCTGTTTTTT.

The chain employs TRBV6-4 and TRBJ2-3; 12 bases agree with TRBD2. The CDR3 spans 15 residues. Looked up from germline, CDR1 is MRHNA and CDR2 is SNTAGT. The V gene end was trimmed by 6 bases and the J gene end by 5 bases; junction bases not matched to a gene: 6. For the CDR3, the DNA is TGTGCCAGCAGCAGACTAGCGGGAGTGGTAGATACGCAGTATTTT. Translation: CASSRLAGVVDTQYF.

This chain links TRBV9 with TRBJ2-7, with no clear D. V was trimmed by 0 bases and J by 2 bases, leaving 15 bases between them. The V gene's germline CDR1 is SGDLS and CDR2 YYNGEE. The CDR3 length is 16 residues. The CDR3 spells CASSVAPEPYTYEQYF. In nucleotides, the CDR3 is TGTGCCAGCAGCGTAGCCCCCGAACCCTACACCTACGAGCAGTACTTC.

J is TRBJ2-7 and V is TRBV29-1, with unresolved D. The CDR3 contains 11 residues. The V gene's germline CDR1 is SQVTM and CDR2 ANQGSEA. V shed 4 bases and J shed 4 bases, with 8 bases lying between them. CDR3 residues: CSVGIGYEQYF. DNA for the CDR3: TGCAGCGTTGGAATTGGATACGAGCAGTACTTC.

V and J are TRBV5-5 and TRBJ2-6, with D tentatively TRBD2 (6 bases). CDR1 and CDR2 from the germline V gene are SGHKS and YYEKEE (reference sequence). Trimming removed 6 bases from V and 0 bases from J, with 16 bases in between. This CDR3 comprises 17 residues. For the CDR3, the DNA is TGTGCCAGCACCCGAAAATCTAGCGTCTCTGGGGCCAACGTCCTGACTTTC. It encodes CASTRKSSVSGANVLTF.

A note on this clone: Germline is not matched at one junction end, which may reflect a read error. The chain couples TRBV7-7 to TRBJ2-3; D is unclear. Per the germline V gene, CDR1 is SSHAT and CDR2 is FNYEAQ (reference sequence). The CDR3 extends over 13 amino acids. CDR3 residues: CASSTVLGDTQYF. CDR3 DNA sequence: TGTGCTAGCAGTACGGTTTTGGGCGATACGCAGTATTTT.

The chain joins TRBV19 to TRBJ2-1; weak D call: TRBD1 (7 bases). The germline gives CDR1 LNHDA, CDR2 SQIVND (reference sequence). The CDR3 is made up of 17 amino acids. V lost 7 bases, J lost 2 bases, and 21 bases lay in between. CDR3 sequence: CASKSLVRDRAYNEQFF. The CDR3 coding sequence is TGTGCCAGTAAATCACTTGTGCGGGACAGAGCCTACAATGAGCAGTTCTTC.

The rearrangement links TRBV11-2 to TRBJ2-7, with 7 bases aligning to TRBD1. The V and J ends lost 3 bases and 2 bases, in that order; junction bases with no gene match: 7. CDR1 and CDR2 (germline): SGHAT, FQNNGV. The CDR3 is made up of 15 amino acids. The CDR3 region is CASSFNPGTAYEQYF. The CDR3 DNA follows: TGTGCCAGCAGCTTTAATCCCGGGACAGCCTACGAGCAGTACTTC.

The DNA for the CDR3 is TGCGCCAGCAGCTTGGAGGGGACCCAGTACTTC. This codes for CASSLEGTQYF. The genes are TRBV5-1 and TRBJ2-5; no clear D. Trimming pared 0 bases from V and 7 bases from J, leaving 4 bases between. In germline, CDR1 is SGHRS, CDR2 YFSETQ. The CDR3 extends over 11 amino acids. Full variable domain (rest looked up from reference TRBV5-1 and TRBJ2-5): KAGVTQTPRYLIKTRGQQVTLSCSPISGHRSVSWYQQTPGQGLQFLFEYFSETQRNKGNFPGRFSGRQFSNSRSEMNVSTLELGDSALYLCASSLEGTQYFGPGTRLLVL.

V usage is TRBV14 and J usage is TRBJ2-7; D is perhaps TRBD2 (6 bases). The V end was cut by 4 bases, the J end by 5 bases, with 12 bases between. The CDR3 totals 13 residues. CDR1 and CDR2 (germline): SGHDN, FVKESK. The CDR3 DNA reads TGTGCCAGCAGCCTAACGGGAGTGGACGAGCAGTACTTC. This sequence encodes CASSLTGVDEQYF.

The chain carries TRBV5-5 and TRBJ1-1; tentative D call: TRBD1 (6 bases). Trimming shortened V by 4 bases and J by 0 bases, and 13 bases separated the two germline ends. The length of the CDR3 is 15 residues. Germline V gene data show CDR1 as SGHKS and CDR2 as YYEKEE (reference sequence). As DNA, the CDR3 is TGTGCCAGCAGCCCATACGAGGGGGTGAACACTGAAGCTTTCTTT. Its protein product is CASSPYEGVNTEAFF.